These T cell receptor beta chains were read from a single sample in a study of blood T cell repertoires in COVID-19. Sequencing used immunoSEQ multiplex PCR; TCRdb keeps in-frame clones, though not all of them. In the table there are some 44,000 clones, 92% of which are singletons. The material sequenced was peripheral blood. All receptors derive from a human donor in a cohort sampled during active COVID-19. The CDR3 runs from the conserved cysteine through the conserved F or W. The D gene is left open where the match is weak. Only part of the rows carry a size: once, few, many, or a class if the clone is expanded.

clone size	J gene	V gene	D gene	CDR3 length	CDR3 protein	CDR3 DNA
.	TRBJ1-2	TRBV29-1	.	13	CSVEWRGAFGYTF	TGCAGCGTTGAATGGCGGGGGGCGTTTGGCTACACCTTC
.	TRBJ1-1	TRBV2	TRBD1	15	CASRADRGSNTEAFF	TGTGCCAGCAGAGCAGACAGGGGCTCGAACACTGAAGCTTTCTTT
.	TRBJ2-3	TRBV9	.	13	CASSPSPSGLQYF	TGTGCCAGCAGCCCGAGCCCCAGCGGATTGCAGTATTTT
.	TRBJ2-5	TRBV5-8	.	15	CASSSGVGGRETQYF	TGTGCCAGCAGCTCAGGTGTGGGGGGTCGTGAGACCCAGTACTTC
once	TRBJ2-1	TRBV11-3	TRBD1	17	CASSSNRQGVTYNEQFF	TGTGCCAGCAGCTCAAACCGCCAGGGGGTAACTTACAATGAGCAGTTCTTC
.	TRBJ1-1	TRBV5-5	.	18	CASSRTLPGSAGDTEAFF	TGTGCCAGCAGCCGTACGCTTCCGGGATCCGCGGGCGACACTGAAGCTTTCTTT
.	TRBJ1-6	TRBV19	TRBD1	14	CASSIGTANSPLHF	TGTGCCAGTAGTATCGGGACAGCTAATTCACCCCTCCACTTT
.	TRBJ1-1	TRBV18	.	15	CASSPSTGPNTEAFF	TGTGCCAGCTCCCCCTCGACAGGACCGAACACTGAAGCTTTCTTT
.	TRBJ1-3	TRBV5-6	.	16	CASTPAPGERGNTIYF	TGTGCCAGCACCCCTGCCCCCGGGGAAAGGGGAAACACCATATATTTT
few	TRBJ1-1	TRBV7-9	.	14	CASSSRRVNTEAFF	TGTGCCAGCAGCTCCCGCAGGGTGAACACTGAAGCTTTCTTT
.	TRBJ2-7	TRBV27	TRBD2	16	CASSGTSGRATREQYF	TGTGCCAGCAGCGGGACTAGCGGGAGGGCGACCCGCGAGCAGTACTTC
once	TRBJ1-4	TRBV4-1	.	15	CASSTTAFINEKLFF	TGCGCCAGCAGCACTACCGCGTTTATTAATGAAAAACTGTTTTTT
.	TRBJ1-1	TRBV5-4	TRBD1	12	CASSIDRVKAFF	TGTGCCAGCAGCATTGACAGGGTTAAAGCTTTCTTT
.	TRBJ1-1	TRBV7-9	.	15	CASSTAGEGGTEAFF	TGTGCCAGCAGCACTGCGGGAGAGGGCGGGACTGAAGCTTTCTTT
few	TRBJ1-3	TRBV5-1	TRBD1	15	CASSLQGAAGNTIYF	TGCGCCAGCAGCCTACAGGGGGCGGCTGGAAACACCATATATTTT
.	TRBJ1-2	TRBV30	.	17	CAWSVRRDRLRNYGYTF	TGTGCCTGGAGTGTACGAAGAGACAGGCTCAGAAACTATGGCTACACCTTC
.	TRBJ2-2	TRBV5-1	TRBD1	14	CASLTGDGTGELFF	TGCGCCAGCCTTACAGGGGACGGCACCGGGGAGCTGTTTTTT
.	TRBJ2-3	TRBV12-5	TRBD1	15	CASGRGQGDTDTQYF	TGTGCTAGTGGCCGGGGACAGGGGGACACAGATACGCAGTATTTT
.	TRBJ2-2	TRBV10-3	.	15	CAISARHTNTGELFF	TGTGCCATCAGTGCCCGCCACACGAACACCGGGGAGCTGTTTTTT
.	TRBJ2-3	TRBV5-4	.	12	CASSPRTDTQYF	TGTGCCAGCAGCCCTCGTACAGATACGCAGTATTTT
.	TRBJ1-2	TRBV2	.	16	CASSEPAGEPLSGYTF	TGTGCCAGCAGTGAACCCGCAGGGGAACCCCTATCTGGCTACACCTTC
.	TRBJ2-2	TRBV4-3	.	17	CASSQENDRSATGELFF	TGCGCCAGCAGCCAAGAAAATGACAGGTCAGCCACCGGGGAGCTGTTTTTT